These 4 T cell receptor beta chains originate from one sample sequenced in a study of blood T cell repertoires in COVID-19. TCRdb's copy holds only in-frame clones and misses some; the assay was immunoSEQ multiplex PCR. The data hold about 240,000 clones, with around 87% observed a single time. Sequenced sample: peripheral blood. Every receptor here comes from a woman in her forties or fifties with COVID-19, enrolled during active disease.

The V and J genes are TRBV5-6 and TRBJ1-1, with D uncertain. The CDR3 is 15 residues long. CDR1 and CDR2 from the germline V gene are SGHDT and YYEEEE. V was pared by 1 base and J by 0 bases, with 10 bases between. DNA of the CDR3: TGTGCCAGCAGCTTGTCAGGAAGAATGAACACTGAAGCTTTCTTT. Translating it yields CASSLSGRMNTEAFF.

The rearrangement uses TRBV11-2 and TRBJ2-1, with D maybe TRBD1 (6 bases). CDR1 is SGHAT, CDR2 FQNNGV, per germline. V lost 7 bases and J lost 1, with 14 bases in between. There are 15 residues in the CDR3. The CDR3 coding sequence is TGTGCCAGCACCCAACAGGGTATGTCCTACAATGAGCAGTTCTTC. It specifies CASTQQGMSYNEQFF.

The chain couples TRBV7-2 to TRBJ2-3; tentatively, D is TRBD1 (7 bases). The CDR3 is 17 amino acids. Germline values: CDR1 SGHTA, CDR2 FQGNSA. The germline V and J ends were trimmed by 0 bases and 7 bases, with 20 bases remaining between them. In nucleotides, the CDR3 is TGTGCCAGCAGCTTAGCCTCAGGGGGGCTGATAAAAAATACGCAGTATTTT. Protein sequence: CASSLASGGLIKNTQYF.

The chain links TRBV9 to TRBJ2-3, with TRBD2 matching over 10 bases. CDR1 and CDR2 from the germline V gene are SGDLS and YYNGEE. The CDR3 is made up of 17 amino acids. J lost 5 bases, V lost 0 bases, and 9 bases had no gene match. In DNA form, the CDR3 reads TGTGCCAGCAGCGTAGAGGGAGCGGGGGGGCCGAAAGATACGCAGTATTTT. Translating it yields CASSVEGAGGPKDTQYF.